This T cell receptor (beta chain) comes out of a study of blood T cell repertoires in COVID-19 (dated by TCRdb to the early 2020s). For the wider study: Collaborator samples came from the United States, Italy and Spain and covered acute and convalescent phases of COVID-19. The prospective study material was composed of cDNA or gDNA derived from T cells, B-cell-depleted T cells, or PBMCs. Deeply sampled blood TCRbeta repertoires from subjects exposed to, actively infected with, or recovered from COVID-19 were included in the dataset. The repertoires were released in a freely available public database intended as a resource for research on the immune response to SARS-CoV-2. The samples were drawn from the first 160 participants of the ongoing ImmuneRACE study and from under 1,500 subjects provided by 6 global collaborators. Sample metadata almost always included a de-identified subject ID, COVID-19 status, age in years and sex. Where available, HLA class I and class II types were obtained from metadata supplied by the sample provider rather than from assay-based typing.

Beyond this particular receptor, the publication reports: How much clinical and demographic metadata was included differed by source and by participant, and the metadata was provided uncurated.

The germline V gene (reference sequence) specifies LNHDA as CDR1 and SQIVND as CDR2. V trim: 9 bases; J trim: 4 bases; unmatched bases: 10. From the cysteine through the phenylalanine, the CDR3 covers 15 amino acids. The read is trimmed to its CDR3 DNA, 45 bases read in frame from base 1. Each collaborating institution followed its own protocols to collect whole blood in K2EDTA tubes. For TCRbeta analysis, collaborator samples were shipped as frozen whole blood, as isolated PBMCs, or as DNA extracted from either sample type. TCRbeta CDR3 regions were amplified from genomic DNA by means of the immunoSEQ Assay, a bias-controlled multiplex PCR. As for how the authors treated the data: Nucleated cell counts per sample were estimated from amplification of reference gene primers within the assay. Sequence reads were collapsed and filtered to measure the absolute abundance of every unique TCRbeta CDR3 rearrangement. For each sample, productive Simpson clonality was calculated by taking the square root of Simpson's diversity index across productive rearrangements. TCRdb stores this immuneACCESS table with in-frame sequences only. Part of the clones is absent; in the studies checked, under half of the shortfall reflects unresolved V genes, and no reason is known for the rest. V, J and clone size were drawn from that table, and D and trimming were deduced from the DNA. The sample contains some 160,000 clones, 83% of them found a single time. 1.5% of the sample comes from the top ten.

A remark on this clone: What antigen it recognizes has not been identified. Per-base qualities were not stored, and no clone one base away is much larger.

Source material: peripheral blood. The clonotype comes from a human donor in a cohort sampled during active COVID-19. The chain uses TRBV19 and TRBJ1-1; 11 bases in the middle match TRBD1. Here the CDR3 is given as CASRDRGALRTEAFF. The sequenced DNA is TGTGCCAGCCGGGACAGGGGGGCTCTTCGCACTGAAGCTTTCTTT. Reference TRBV19 and TRBJ1-1 genes cover what lies past the CDR3, so the full variable domain is DGGITQSPKYLFRKEGQNVTLSCEQNLNHDAMYWYRQDPGQGLRLIYYSQIVNDFQKGDIAEGYSVSREKKESFPLTVTSAQKNPTAFYLCASRDRGALRTEAFFGQGTRLTVV.